The 5 T cell receptor beta chains given below trace back to one sample, sequenced in a study of shared clonotypes between healthy human individuals. The table came from immunoSEQ multiplex PCR; TCRdb's copy has only in-frame clones and leaves some out. The sample contains roughly 2,300,000 clones, 80% to 95% of which appear only once. The specimen was naive CD4+ T cells from PBMCs. Subset of the sample: CD45RA+ positively selected. The receptors were sampled from a man between 18 and 35 years old in good health. Some clones in this sample may be carry-over from other donors' samples.

This chain connects TRBV7-9 to TRBJ1-1; D gene uncertain. This CDR3 is built from 13 residues. The V gene's germline CDR1 is SEHNR and CDR2 FQNEAQ (reference sequence). V gave up 9 bases and J gave up 0 bases, with 11 bases separating them. The CDR3 loop reads CASQENMNTEAFF. The CDR3 DNA sequence: TGTGCCAGTCAGGAGAATATGAACACTGAAGCTTTCTTT.

This sequence joins TRBV5-5 and TRBJ1-5; possibly TRBD1 for D (6 bases). This CDR3 is built from 15 residues. Trimming shortened V by 4 bases and J by 3 bases, and 14 bases separated the two germline ends. Germline V lookup: CDR1 SGHKS, CDR2 YYEKEE (reference sequence). CDR3 in DNA: TGTGCCAGCAGCCTGACAGGATATGACAATCAGCCCCAGCATTTT. Amino acids: CASSLTGYDNQPQHF. The entire variable domain, with the rest obtained from reference TRBV5-5 and TRBJ1-5, is as follows: DAGVTQSPTHLIKTRGQQVTLRCSPISGHKSVSWYQQVLGQGPQFIFQYYEKEERGRGNFPDRFSARQFPNYSSELNVNALLLGDSALYLCASSLTGYDNQPQHFGDGTRLSIL.

The chain has TRBV5-1 and TRBJ2-2; D is possibly TRBD1 (6 bases). CDR1 SGHRS and CDR2 YFSETQ come from the germline V gene. V lost 3 bases and J lost 7, with 13 bases in between. CDR3 size: 14 residues. The CDR3 here is CASSSLGQLGELFF. CDR3 sequence (DNA): TGCGCCAGCAGCTCCCTCGGACAGCTCGGGGAGCTGTTTTTT.

This sequence joins TRBV7-2 and TRBJ1-1; TRBD1 agrees at 9 bases. Germline CDR1 SGHTA, CDR2 FQGNSA. This CDR3 is 16 amino acids long. Unmatched junction bases numbered 9, after V lost 4 bases and J lost 3 bases. The CDR3 loop is CASSSRQGGLDTEAFF. The CDR3 DNA reads TGTGCCAGCAGCTCGCGACAGGGGGGATTGGACACTGAAGCTTTCTTT.

Note on this clone: At one of its ends the junction is not consistent with the germline gene, which may arise from a read error. This chain connects TRBV4-1 to TRBJ1-3; D remains unclear. This CDR3 has 15 residues. Germline V gives CDR1 MGHRA, CDR2 YSYEKL. CDR3 nucleotides: TGCGCCAGCAGCCAAGGGACGGCCTCTGGAACCACCATATATTTT. Translation: CASSQGTASGTTIYF.